A single sample gave rise to the 31 T cell receptor beta chains below, sequenced in a study of shared clonotypes between healthy human individuals. Clones were sequenced by immunoSEQ multiplex PCR, and TCRdb holds only the in-frame ones, with some missing. The sample has around 2,100,000 clones, approximately 94% seen once. CD8 cells classed as naive were CD45RO-negative and positively selected for CCR7, excluding terminally differentiated effector memory CD45RA+ cells. The sample was naive CD8+ T cells sorted from blood. These receptor sequences come from a man aged 18 to 30 in good health.

The rearrangement uses TRBV6-5 and TRBJ2-7; D is uncertain. Germline CDR1 is MNHEY and CDR2 is SVGAGI. The CDR3 consists of 15 residues. With 2 bases removed from V and 2 bases from J, the gap between germline ends came to 13 bases. DNA for the CDR3: TGTGCCAGCAGTTACAATCAGTTCTGGACCTACGAGCAGTACTTC. This gives the protein CASSYNQFWTYEQYF.

Concerning this clone itself: The same CDR3 arises from other DNA sequences in this sample as well. The chain uses TRBV19 and TRBJ1-5, with D unresolved. CDR1 and CDR2 (germline): LNHDA, SQIVND (reference sequence). V lost 2 bases to trimming and J lost 0 bases, with 8 bases between them. The CDR3 consists of 15 residues. The CDR3 spells CASSISGYSNQPQHF. Written as DNA, the CDR3 is TGTGCCAGTAGTATATCGGGCTATAGCAATCAGCCCCAGCATTTT.

V is TRBV5-4 and J is TRBJ2-1; no firm D call. This CDR3 spans 13 amino acids. V lost 4 bases and J lost 2, with 7 bases in between. Per the germline V gene, CDR1 is SGHNT and CDR2 is YYREEE (reference sequence). CDR3 sequence: CASSAATYNEQFF. CDR3 sequence (DNA): TGTGCCAGCAGCGCGGCTACCTACAATGAGCAGTTCTTC.

V usage is TRBV5-5 and J usage is TRBJ1-1, with TRBD1 matching over 7 bases. This CDR3 spans 15 amino acids. J gave up 7 bases and V 4 bases, and 13 bases lay outside the gene matches. In germline, CDR1 is SGHKS, CDR2 YYEKEE (reference sequence). The chain's CDR3 is CASSPKTGSGVEAFF. CDR3 nucleotides: TGTGCCAGCAGCCCAAAGACAGGGTCTGGGGTTGAAGCTTTCTTT.

This chain links TRBV6-5 with TRBJ1-2; a possible D gene is TRBD1 (6 bases). V lost 4 bases and J lost 7, with 19 bases in between. The length of the CDR3 is 15 residues. Germline V gives CDR1 MNHEY, CDR2 SVGAGI. CDR3 in DNA: TGTGCCAGCAGTTTTTGGGACACCTCAGGAGGTGGCTACACCTTC. This sequence encodes CASSFWDTSGGGYTF.

J is TRBJ2-5 and V is TRBV13; 8 bases are shared with TRBD2. V trimming: 5 bases; J trimming: 1 base; junction bases outside the gene matches: 15. CDR3 length equals 18 residues. The germline gives CDR1 PRHDT, CDR2 FYEKMQ (reference sequence). CDR3 sequence: CASSSPARAGDLQETQYF. The CDR3 DNA follows: TGTGCCAGCAGCAGCCCTGCTAGAGCGGGGGACCTCCAAGAGACCCAGTACTTC.

The gene calls are TRBV5-1 and TRBJ2-3; 11 bases agree with TRBD2. The CDR3 runs 18 residues. The trim removed 1 base at V and 0 bases at J, leaving 7 bases unmatched. The germline V gene encodes CDR1 SGHRS and CDR2 YFSETQ. CDR3 sequence: CASSLSLAGASSTDTQYF. The CDR3 nucleotides read TGCGCCAGCAGCTTGTCACTAGCGGGGGCCTCTAGCACAGATACGCAGTATTTT. The full variable domain, rest sourced from reference TRBV5-1 and TRBJ2-3, is KAGVTQTPRYLIKTRGQQVTLSCSPISGHRSVSWYQQTPGQGLQFLFEYFSETQRNKGNFPGRFSGRQFSNSRSEMNVSTLELGDSALYLCASSLSLAGASSTDTQYFGPGTRLTVL.

The V and J genes are TRBV5-4 and TRBJ2-7, with TRBD2 identical over 14 bases. This CDR3 spans 18 amino acids. Trimming removed 3 bases from V and 4 bases from J; junction bases left unmatched: 12. Germline lookup yields CDR1 SGHNT and CDR2 YYREEE (reference sequence). Here the CDR3 reads CASSSGLAGAGMSYEQYF. Written as DNA, the CDR3 is TGTGCCAGCAGCTCGGGACTAGCGGGAGCCGGTATGAGTTACGAGCAGTACTTC.

This clone was observed a single time. The chain has TRBV10-1 and TRBJ2-1, with 9 bases aligning to TRBD1. The CDR3 is 14 amino acids. The junction had 2 bases not matched to a gene; V was cut back by 1 base and J by 7 bases. Germline loops: CDR1 WNHNN, CDR2 SYGVQD (reference sequence). The CDR3 region has the DNA TGCGCCAGCAGTGAGTGGGACAGGGCGAATGAGCAGTTCTTC. This translates into CASSEWDRANEQFF.

The gene calls are TRBV5-4 and TRBJ1-1, with a possible D match to TRBD1 (5 bases). CDR3 length equals 13 residues. V was trimmed by 0 bases and J by 11 bases, leaving 14 bases between them. Germline lookup yields CDR1 SGHNT and CDR2 YYREEE (reference sequence). CDR3 DNA: TGTGCCAGCAGCTTGGCCGGCTTAAGGGGCGCTTTCTTT. Its protein product is CASSLAGLRGAFF.

The rearrangement joins TRBV30 to TRBJ1-2; 9 bases are a match to TRBD1. Looked up from germline, CDR1 is GTSNPN and CDR2 is SVGIG (reference sequence). CDR3 length: 12 residues. The J segment lost 8 bases and the V segment lost 8 bases, leaving 9 bases of the junction unmatched. The CDR3 region is CAGVGQGGGYTF. CDR3 DNA: TGTGCCGGAGTGGGACAGGGCGGGGGCTACACCTTC.

The V call is TRBV7-3, the J call TRBJ2-3, with 13 bases matching TRBD2. Germline trimming cut 5 bases from V and 3 bases from J; bases unmatched to any gene: 2. CDR1 and CDR2 (germline): SGHTA, FQGTGA. This CDR3 comprises 15 residues. CDR3 protein: CASSQLAGGTDTQYF. The CDR3 DNA reads as TGTGCCAGCAGCCAACTAGCGGGGGGGACAGATACGCAGTATTTT.

With regard to this clone: Other DNA variants within this sample encode the same CDR3. The V gene is TRBV7-9, the J gene TRBJ2-5; D not certain. The CDR3 is 14 residues long. Trimming pared 1 base from V and 2 bases from J, leaving 8 bases between. Germline V gene sequence: CDR1 SEHNR, CDR2 FQNEAQ (reference sequence). The CDR3: CASSLVVGQETQYF. In nucleotides, the CDR3 is TGTGCCAGCAGCTTAGTTGTGGGGCAAGAGACCCAGTACTTC.

The chain joins TRBV4-3 to TRBJ2-3, with D possibly matching TRBD2 (6 bases). This CDR3 has 15 amino acids. V was clipped by 2 bases and J by 4 bases, with 13 bases between them. In germline, CDR1 is LGHNA, CDR2 YSLEER. The CDR3 reads CASSQLLADADTQYF. CDR3 sequence (DNA): TGCGCCAGCAGCCAACTCTTAGCGGACGCAGATACGCAGTATTTT.

In this sample, this clone turned up a few times. This sample also contains other DNA sequences that code for the same CDR3. The V and J genes are TRBV6-5 and TRBJ1-1; D not resolved. The CDR3 runs to 13 residues. CDR1 MNHEY and CDR2 SVGAGI come from the germline V gene. Trimming removed 2 bases from V and 4 bases from J, with 8 bases in between. The CDR3 spells CASSYGVGTEAFF. CDR3 sequence (DNA): TGTGCCAGCAGTTACGGGGTCGGCACTGAAGCTTTCTTT.

The chain couples TRBV9 to TRBJ1-4; no clear D. The CDR3 length is 14 residues. The V gene's germline CDR1 is SGDLS and CDR2 YYNGEE. V lost 0 bases to trimming and J lost 8 bases, with 11 bases between them. The CDR3 here is CASSVDGDYEKLFF. The DNA for the CDR3 is TGTGCCAGCAGCGTAGACGGGGATTACGAAAAACTGTTTTTT.

This chain uses TRBV10-2 with TRBJ2-7; 9 nucleotides agree with TRBD1. Germline V gene sequence: CDR1 WSHSY, CDR2 SAAADI. The CDR3 spans 13 residues. Germline trimming cut 10 bases from V and 2 bases from J; bases unmatched to any gene: 6. The CDR3 reads CATRDRAPYEQYF. CDR3 nucleotide sequence: TGCGCCACCAGGGACAGGGCTCCCTACGAGCAGTACTTC.

This chain links TRBV5-6 with TRBJ2-1; D unresolved. Trimming pared 2 bases from V and 6 bases from J, leaving 12 bases between. The CDR3 covers 14 residues. Germline loops: CDR1 SGHDT, CDR2 YYEEEE. The CDR3 spells CASSFLGFANEQFF. CDR3 DNA: TGTGCCAGCAGCTTTTTAGGGTTCGCCAATGAGCAGTTCTTC.

The V call is TRBV7-8, the J call TRBJ1-3, with 7 positions matching TRBD1. Germline assignment: CDR1 SGHVS and CDR2 FQNEAQ. The junction had 4 bases not matched to a gene; V was cut back by 5 bases and J by 0 bases. The CDR3 sequence is 15 residues long. This CDR3 is CASSPGTDSGNTIYF. CDR3 nucleotides: TGTGCCAGCAGCCCCGGGACAGACTCTGGAAACACCATATATTTT.

V and J are TRBV9 and TRBJ2-7; a weak D match, TRBD1 (5 bases). This CDR3 region has 15 residues. Trimming left V 0 bases short and J 3 bases short, with 13 bases between. Germline CDR1 reads SGDLS; CDR2 reads YYNGEE. CDR3 amino acids: CASSVEIGVSYEQYF. The CDR3 coding sequence is TGTGCCAGCAGCGTAGAGATAGGGGTCAGCTACGAGCAGTACTTC.

CDR3 nucleotide sequence: TGTGCCAGCAGCTTTCCGGGGATTGACACCGGGGAGCTGTTTTTT. It codes for CASSFPGIDTGELFF. The V gene is TRBV7-9, the J gene TRBJ2-2; D may be TRBD2 (5 bases). This CDR3 has 15 residues. Germline loops: CDR1 SEHNR, CDR2 FQNEAQ (reference sequence). V lost 3 bases to trimming and J lost 3 bases, with 11 bases between them. The whole variable domain, remainder taken from reference TRBV7-9 and TRBJ2-2, is DTGVSQNPRHKITKRGQNVTFRCDPISEHNRLYWYRQTLGQGPEFLTYFQNEAQLEKSRLLSDRFSAERPKGSFSTLEIQRTEQGDSAMYLCASSFPGIDTGELFFGEGSRLTVL.

This clone has a single count. The chain links TRBV11-2 to TRBJ2-7, with 7 bases identical to TRBD2. V trimming: 0 bases; J trimming: 2 bases; junction bases outside the gene matches: 4. Germline V lookup: CDR1 SGHAT, CDR2 FQNNGV. CDR3 size: 15 residues. The CDR3, as DNA: TGTGCCAGCAGCTTAGAGCCCAGCGGGACCTACGAGCAGTACTTC. This codes for CASSLEPSGTYEQYF.

The chain has TRBV4-3 and TRBJ2-7, with TRBD1 identical over 11 bases. The CDR3 length is 16 residues. Germline values: CDR1 LGHNA, CDR2 YSLEER. The junction had 8 bases not matched to a gene; V was cut back by 0 bases and J by 7 bases. CDR3 sequence (DNA): TGCGCCAGCAGCCAAGATAATGGACAGGGGGCGGGAGAGCAGTACTTC. Translating gives CASSQDNGQGAGEQYF.

The CDR3 region has the DNA TGTGCCAGCAGCTTAGACGGGACGGTTCTGAACACTGAAGCTTTCTTT. Its translation: CASSLDGTVLNTEAFF. This chain joins TRBV11-2 and TRBJ1-1; D may be TRBD1 (5 bases). Trimming removed 0 bases at V and 0 bases at J, with 11 bases between. From germline, CDR1 is SGHAT and CDR2 FQNNGV. CDR3 length: 16 residues. The whole variable domain, remainder taken from reference TRBV11-2 and TRBJ1-1, is EAGVAQSPRYKIIEKRQSVAFWCNPISGHATLYWYQQILGQGPKLLIQFQNNGVVDDSQLPKDRFSAERLKGVDSTLKIQPAKLEDSAVYLCASSLDGTVLNTEAFFGQGTRLTVV.

V is TRBV9 and J is TRBJ1-2, with D perhaps TRBD1 (6 bases). The CDR3 is 14 amino acids. Trimming stripped 6 bases from V and 3 bases from J, with 15 bases between. Looked up from germline, CDR1 is SGDLS and CDR2 is YYNGEE. Here the CDR3 DNA reads TGTGCCAGCACCATGGGGGGGGCGGACTATGGCTACACCTTC. Its protein is CASTMGGADYGYTF.

This chain connects TRBV5-1 to TRBJ1-2; 8 nucleotides align to TRBD1. With V trimmed by 5 bases and J by 10 bases, 4 bases remained unmatched. Germline CDR1 reads SGHRS; CDR2 reads YFSETQ. CDR3 length equals 11 residues. The CDR3 DNA follows: TGCGCCAGCAGTTCGACAGGGGCCTACACCTTC. This sequence encodes CASSSTGAYTF.

The rearrangement uses TRBV27 and TRBJ2-6; D is possibly TRBD1 (5 bases). V dropped 6 bases and J dropped 5 bases, with 14 bases sitting between them. The CDR3 extends over 15 amino acids. Germline CDR1 reads MNHEY; CDR2 reads SMNVEV (reference sequence). As DNA, the CDR3 is TGTGCCAGCAGAAGCCCAGGGTCCTGGGCCAACGTCCTGACTTTC. The encoded protein is CASRSPGSWANVLTF.

The V call is TRBV15, the J call TRBJ2-3; D ambiguous. Germline CDR1 reads LNHNV; CDR2 reads YYDKDF (reference sequence). The V end lost 6 bases, the J end lost 2 bases, and 3 bases lay between the germline ends. The CDR3 has 11 amino acids. Here the CDR3 reads CATSYTDTQYF. The CDR3 DNA is TGTGCCACCAGTTACACAGATACGCAGTATTTT.

The gene calls are TRBV27 and TRBJ2-2; tentative D call: TRBD1 (7 bases). CDR1 and CDR2 from the germline V gene are MNHEY and SMNVEV (reference sequence). Deletions cut 1 base from V and 4 bases from J, with 10 bases between. The CDR3 totals 15 residues. This chain's CDR3 is CASSLWQGGTGELFF. For the CDR3, the DNA is TGTGCCAGCAGTTTATGGCAGGGGGGCACCGGGGAGCTGTTTTTT.

This rearrangement joins TRBV9 to TRBJ1-2, with D maybe TRBD1 (6 bases). Trimming shortened V by 0 bases and J by 2 bases, and 11 bases separated the two germline ends. Germline V gene sequence: CDR1 SGDLS, CDR2 YYNGEE. This CDR3 comprises 15 residues. DNA of the CDR3: TGTGCCAGCAGCGTAGACGGGGGCTCGAACTATGGCTACACCTTC. As protein: CASSVDGGSNYGYTF.

With respect to this clone: Additional DNA sequences in this sample encode the identical CDR3. The chain employs TRBV28 and TRBJ2-7; TRBD1 aligns across 8 bases. From germline, CDR1 is MDHEN and CDR2 SYDVKM. With V trimmed by 4 bases and J by 3 bases, 2 bases remained unmatched. The CDR3 is 13 residues long. CDR3 in DNA: TGTGCCAGCAGTTGGGGGACAGGCTACGAGCAGTACTTC. Translated, it gives CASSWGTGYEQYF.